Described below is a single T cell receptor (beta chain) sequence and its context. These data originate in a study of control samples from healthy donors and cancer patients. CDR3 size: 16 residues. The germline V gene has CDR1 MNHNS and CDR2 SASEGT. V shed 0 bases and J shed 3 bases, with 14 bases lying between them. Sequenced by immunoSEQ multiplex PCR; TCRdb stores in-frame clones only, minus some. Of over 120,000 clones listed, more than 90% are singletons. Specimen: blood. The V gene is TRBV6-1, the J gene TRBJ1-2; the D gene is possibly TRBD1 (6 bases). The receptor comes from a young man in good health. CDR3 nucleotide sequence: TGTGCCAGCAGTGAAGCGGGTGTCGGGGGCGACTATGGCTACACCTTC. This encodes CASSEAGVGGDYGYTF.